The 15 T cell receptor beta chains below were found in one sample sequenced in a study of blood T cell repertoires in COVID-19. Clones were read by immunoSEQ multiplex PCR, and TCRdb kept only the in-frame ones, dropping some. The repertoire holds some 100,000 clones, roughly 88% seen once, with roughly 8.2% in the top ten. Specimen: peripheral blood. These receptor sequences come from a woman older than 75 with active or convalescent COVID-19.

The V call is TRBV2, the J call TRBJ2-3; D gene uncertain. The CDR3 runs 14 residues. The V and J ends lost 4 bases and 6 bases respectively, with 14 bases between them. The germline V gene has CDR1 SNHLY and CDR2 FYNNEI. The CDR3 is CASSGRVRDDTQYF. As DNA, the CDR3 is TGTGCCAGCAGTGGTCGGGTCCGAGATGATACGCAGTATTTT.

The J gene is TRBJ2-7, the V gene TRBV6-1; TRBD2 agrees at 8 bases. Germline CDR1 reads MNHNS; CDR2 reads SASEGT. V shed 2 bases and J 3 bases; nucleotides not matched to a gene: 3. The CDR3 totals 14 residues. The CDR3 coding sequence is TGTGCCAGCAGTGAATCTAGCGGGTACTACGAGCAGTACTTC. Residues: CASSESSGYYEQYF.

The chain employs TRBV19 and TRBJ2-7; 8 bases agree with TRBD2. Germline-derived CDR1 and CDR2 are LNHDA and SQIVND (reference sequence). Trimming cost V 1 base and J 1 base; bases outside gene matches: 3. The CDR3 sequence is 15 residues long. The CDR3 is CASSIAGLASYEQYF. CDR3 DNA: TGTGCCAGTAGTATAGCCGGACTAGCTTCCTACGAGCAGTACTTC.

The chain couples TRBV7-2 to TRBJ1-1, with 8 positions matching TRBD1. The V gene end was trimmed by 3 bases and the J gene end by 6 bases; junction bases not matched to a gene: 6. The CDR3 totals 14 residues. CDR1 and CDR2 from the germline V gene are SGHTA and FQGNSA. Here the CDR3 reads CASSLDRARAEAFF. The CDR3 nucleotides read TGTGCCAGCAGCTTGGACAGGGCACGGGCTGAAGCTTTCTTT.

The V gene is TRBV29-1, the J gene TRBJ1-3; weak D call: TRBD1 (6 bases). The CDR3 totals 14 residues. V was shortened by 7 bases and J by 4 bases, with 17 bases between the two germline ends. CDR1 and CDR2 from the germline V gene are SQVTM and ANQGSEA. CDR3 sequence (DNA): TGCAGCGACCGGGACACCAGCCGAGGAAACACCATATATTTT. It translates to CSDRDTSRGNTIYF.

The chain joins TRBV7-9 to TRBJ1-4; D remains unclear. CDR1 and CDR2 (germline): SEHNR, FQNEAQ (reference sequence). The CDR3 runs to 14 residues. Trimming cost V 1 base and J 6 bases, with 9 bases left between them. CDR3 region: CASSLGQEDEKLFF. As DNA, the CDR3 is TGTGCCAGCAGCTTAGGGCAGGAAGATGAAAAACTGTTTTTT.

This sequence joins TRBV7-9 and TRBJ2-5, with D maybe TRBD1 (5 bases). This CDR3 contains 14 residues. The germline CDR1 and CDR2 sequences are SEHNR and FQNEAQ (reference sequence). Between the trimmed V and J ends, which lost 5 bases and 1 base, there was a span of 11 bases. In DNA form, the CDR3 reads TGTGCCAGCAGCCTTAGGGGCGCCCAAGAGACCCAGTACTTC. Translation gives CASSLRGAQETQYF.

The CDR3 DNA follows: TGTGCCATCGGGGGCCGCCCGACAGGGGGCGGGTATGGCTACACCTTC. Amino acid sequence: CAIGGRPTGGGYGYTF. The chain uses TRBV12-1 and TRBJ1-2; the table's D call TRBD1 went unverified against the DNA. TRBV12-1 is a recognized pseudogene. The CDR3 extends over 16 amino acids.

The chain recombines TRBV19 with TRBJ2-7; 7 bases line up with TRBD1. V was clipped by 5 bases and J by 3 bases; unmatched bases: 19. Per the germline V gene, CDR1 is LNHDA and CDR2 is SQIVND (reference sequence). This CDR3 region has 18 residues. The CDR3 sequence is CASSPTHTLKGALYEQYF. The CDR3 coding sequence is TGTGCCAGTAGTCCGACTCACACTCTTAAGGGGGCCCTCTACGAGCAGTACTTC.

The chain employs TRBV28 and TRBJ2-1; tentatively, D is TRBD1 (5 bases). Germline V gene lookup returns CDR1 MDHEN and CDR2 SYDVKM. The length of the CDR3 is 14 residues. V lost 3 bases to trimming and J lost 8 bases, with 14 bases between them. The CDR3 coding sequence is TGTGCCAGCAGTTTTACACGCAGGGCCGATGAGCAGTTCTTC. It translates to CASSFTRRADEQFF.

V is TRBV5-6 and J is TRBJ2-7, with TRBD1 as a possible D gene (6 bases). Germline assignment: CDR1 SGHDT and CDR2 YYEEEE. This CDR3 is 12 amino acids long. The germline V and J ends were trimmed by 4 bases and 3 bases, with 8 bases remaining between them. CDR3 sequence reads: CASSGGGYEQYF. CDR3 sequence (DNA): TGTGCCAGCAGCGGGGGCGGCTACGAGCAGTACTTC.

The CDR3 sequence: CASGQGKFF. CDR3 nucleotide sequence: TGTGCCAGCGGACAGGGTAAGTTCTTC. The V gene is TRBV19, the J gene TRBJ2-1; 8 nucleotides match TRBD1. This CDR3 spans 9 amino acids. With V trimmed by 9 bases and J by 14 bases, 3 bases remained unmatched. Per the germline V gene, CDR1 is LNHDA and CDR2 is SQIVND (reference sequence).

The chain carries TRBV30 and TRBJ2-1; a weak D match, TRBD2 (5 bases). The CDR3 has 17 amino acids. The V gene's germline CDR1 is GTSNPN and CDR2 SVGIG (reference sequence). V lost 0 bases and J lost 1, with 16 bases in between. CDR3: CAWSVTAGAASYNEQFF. CDR3 coding DNA: TGTGCCTGGAGTGTAACCGCCGGAGCGGCTTCCTACAATGAGCAGTTCTTC.

This chain uses TRBV30 with TRBJ1-2, with 8 bases lining up with TRBD1. V shed 2 bases and J 5 bases; nucleotides not matched to a gene: 4. The germline gives CDR1 GTSNPN, CDR2 SVGIG (reference sequence). This CDR3 has 13 amino acids. This CDR3 is CAWSSTGAYGYTF. The DNA of the CDR3 is TGTGCCTGGAGTTCGACAGGGGCTTATGGCTACACCTTC.

The chain employs TRBV12-5 and TRBJ1-2; perhaps TRBD1 as D (6 bases). Germline CDR1 reads LGHNT; CDR2 reads FRNRAP. The CDR3 is 13 amino acids. V lost 1 base to trimming and J lost 8 bases, with 11 bases between them. The CDR3 DNA reads TGTGCTAGTGGTTTGGAGGGGGTTGGCGGCTACACCTTC. The encoded protein is CASGLEGVGGYTF.